These T cell receptor beta chains were read from a single sample in a study of T cells after yellow fever vaccination. TCRdb re-called the 5' RACE reads through MiXCR, storing one row per CDR3 protein. The data hold tens of thousands of distinct CDR3 sequences, with 7.5% to 8% observed a single time. The sample here was CD8+ T cells sorted from PBMCs, taken on the day of the yellow fever booster vaccination. These receptors originate from a man aged 25-45 years who received the YFV17D yellow fever vaccine. Both conserved end residues are trimmed from each CDR3. Fields, in order: J gene, V gene, CDR3 protein.

J: TRBJ2-2
V: TRBV6-2/TRBV6-3
CDR3: ATGLEYTGELF

J: TRBJ1-3
V: TRBV2
CDR3: ASILSGNTIY

J: TRBJ1-1
V: TRBV13
CDR3: ASSTRDADEAF

J: TRBJ2-7
V: TRBV4-3
CDR3: ASSQSQHYEQY

J: TRBJ2-1
V: TRBV12-3/TRBV12-4
CDR3: ASGWGFGNEQF

J: TRBJ2-7
V: TRBV6-5
CDR3: ASSYAVTESLSYEQY

J: TRBJ2-7
V: TRBV20-1
CDR3: SARDEEGNSYEQY

J: TRBJ2-7
V: TRBV18
CDR3: ASSPADKAQGEQY

J: TRBJ2-1
V: TRBV4-3
CDR3: ASSQDWTDVSSYNEQF

J: TRBJ2-7
V: TRBV7-9
CDR3: ASSDRDSSYEQY

J: TRBJ2-3
V: TRBV7-9
CDR3: ASSQGLTDTQY

J: TRBJ2-7
V: TRBV11-2
CDR3: ASSPTGAGYEQY

J: TRBJ1-3
V: TRBV6-1
CDR3: ASSVAGTVSGNTIY

J: TRBJ2-7
V: TRBV6-1
CDR3: ASSELGTISYEQY

J: TRBJ2-1
V: TRBV18
CDR3: ASSPPTSGVYNEQF

J: TRBJ2-7
V: TRBV11-2
CDR3: ASSSSDRFYEQY

J: TRBJ2-5
V: TRBV3-1
CDR3: ASSQEQAPEPN

J: TRBJ2-1
V: TRBV6-2/TRBV6-3
CDR3: ASSYLTGDYEQF

J: TRBJ1-3
V: TRBV30
CDR3: AWAASGNTIY

J: TRBJ2-7
V: TRBV20-1
CDR3: SARGTEHYEQY

J: TRBJ2-7
V: TRBV20-1
CDR3: SASRGAPAGLTYEQY

J: TRBJ2-1
V: TRBV4-3
CDR3: ASSPYLGRPDEQF

J: TRBJ2-7
V: TRBV5-1
CDR3: ASSLATTSEFSYEQY

J: TRBJ1-1
V: TRBV5-1
CDR3: ASSLAGGVTEAF

J: TRBJ1-5
V: TRBV24-1
CDR3: ATSDLGNQPQH

J: TRBJ2-1
V: TRBV10-3
CDR3: AIRGEQLNEQF

J: TRBJ2-1
V: TRBV10-3
CDR3: AIRLVAGGPGNEQF

J: TRBJ2-2
V: TRBV6-2/TRBV6-3
CDR3: ASSYATSGSSGELF

J: TRBJ2-7
V: TRBV29-1
CDR3: SVVHSGSGSYEQY

J: TRBJ2-7
V: TRBV4-3
CDR3: ASSQDLGVTYEQY

J: TRBJ1-2
V: TRBV7-9
CDR3: ASSPGISYGYT

J: TRBJ2-3
V: TRBV24-1
CDR3: ATSAVSDSTDTQY

J: TRBJ2-7
V: TRBV30
CDR3: AWSVGGYEQY

J: TRBJ2-1
V: TRBV5-4
CDR3: ASSIQGRGEQF

J: TRBJ1-5
V: TRBV11-2
CDR3: ASSLDVAGNQPQH

J: TRBJ1-1
V: TRBV12-3/TRBV12-4
CDR3: ASSNPYGPQAF

J: TRBJ2-1
V: TRBV20-1
CDR3: SARSRAVRASYNEQF

J: TRBJ2-4
V: TRBV4-3
CDR3: ASSQEHRLRAKNIQY

J: TRBJ2-3
V: TRBV6-5
CDR3: ASSYSFSTDTQY